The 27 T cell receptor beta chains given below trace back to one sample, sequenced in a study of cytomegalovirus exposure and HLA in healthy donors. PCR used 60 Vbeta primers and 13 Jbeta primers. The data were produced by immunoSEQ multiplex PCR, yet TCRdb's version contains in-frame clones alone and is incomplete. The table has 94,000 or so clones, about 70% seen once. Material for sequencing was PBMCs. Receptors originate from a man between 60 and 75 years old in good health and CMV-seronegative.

This chain's CDR3 is CASSPGQGSGNTIYF. The CDR3 nucleotides are TGTGCCAGCTCACCCGGACAGGGGAGTGGAAACACCATATATTTT. V usage is TRBV18 and J usage is TRBJ1-3; 9 bases match TRBD1. V was clipped by 3 bases and J by 3 bases; unmatched bases: 3. The CDR3 sequence is 15 residues long. Germline loops: CDR1 KGHSH, CDR2 LQKENI.

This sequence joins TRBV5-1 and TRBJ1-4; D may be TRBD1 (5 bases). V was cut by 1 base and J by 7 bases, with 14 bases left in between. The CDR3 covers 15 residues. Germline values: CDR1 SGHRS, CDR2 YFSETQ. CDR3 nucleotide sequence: TGCGCCAGCAGCTTGAATGTGGCGGGGGGTGAAAAACTGTTTTTT. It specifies CASSLNVAGGEKLFF.

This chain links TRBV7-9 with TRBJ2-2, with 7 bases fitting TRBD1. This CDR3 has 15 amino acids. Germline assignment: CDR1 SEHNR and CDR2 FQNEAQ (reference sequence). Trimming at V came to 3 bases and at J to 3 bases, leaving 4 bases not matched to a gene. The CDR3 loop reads CASSFRDRYTGELFF. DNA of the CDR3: TGTGCCAGCAGCTTTCGGGACAGATACACCGGGGAGCTGTTTTTT. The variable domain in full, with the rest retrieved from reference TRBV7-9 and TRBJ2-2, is DTGVSQNPRHKITKRGQNVTFRCDPISEHNRLYWYRQTLGQGPEFLTYFQNEAQLEKSRLLSDRFSAERPKGSFSTLEIQRTEQGDSAMYLCASSFRDRYTGELFFGEGSRLTVL.

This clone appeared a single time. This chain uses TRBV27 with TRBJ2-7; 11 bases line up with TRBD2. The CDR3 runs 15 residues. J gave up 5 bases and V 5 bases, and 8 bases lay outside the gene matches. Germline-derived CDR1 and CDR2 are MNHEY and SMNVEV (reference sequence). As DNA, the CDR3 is TGTGCCAGCAGTCGACTAGCGGGACTAGAGGACGAGCAGTACTTC. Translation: CASSRLAGLEDEQYF.

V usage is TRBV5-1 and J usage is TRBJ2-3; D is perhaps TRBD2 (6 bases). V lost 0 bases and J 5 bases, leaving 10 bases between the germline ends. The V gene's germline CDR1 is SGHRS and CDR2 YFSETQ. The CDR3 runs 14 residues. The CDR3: CASSLGRRVDTQYF. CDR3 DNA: TGCGCCAGCAGCTTGGGGCGGAGGGTAGATACGCAGTATTTT.

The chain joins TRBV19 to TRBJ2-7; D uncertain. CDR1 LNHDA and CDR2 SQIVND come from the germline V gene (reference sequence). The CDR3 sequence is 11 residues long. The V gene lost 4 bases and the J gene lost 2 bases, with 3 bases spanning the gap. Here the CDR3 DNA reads TGTGCCAGTAGTAACACCTACGAGCAGTACTTC. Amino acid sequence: CASSNTYEQYF.

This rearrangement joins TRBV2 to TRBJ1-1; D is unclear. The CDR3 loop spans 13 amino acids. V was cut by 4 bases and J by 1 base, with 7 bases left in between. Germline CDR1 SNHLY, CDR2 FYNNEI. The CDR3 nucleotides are TGTGCCAGCAGTGCGTACAGGAACACTGAAGCTTTCTTT. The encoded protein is CASSAYRNTEAFF.

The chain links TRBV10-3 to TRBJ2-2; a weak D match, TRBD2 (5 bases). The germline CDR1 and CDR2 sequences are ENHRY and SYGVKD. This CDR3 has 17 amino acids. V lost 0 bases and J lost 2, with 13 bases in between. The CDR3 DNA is TGTGCCATCAGTGAGTCGAGAGGGAACTCAAACACCGGGGAGCTGTTTTTT. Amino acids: CAISESRGNSNTGELFF.

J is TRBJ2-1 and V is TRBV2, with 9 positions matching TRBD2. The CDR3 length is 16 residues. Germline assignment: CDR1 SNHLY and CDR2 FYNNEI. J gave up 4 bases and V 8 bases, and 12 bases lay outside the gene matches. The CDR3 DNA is TGTGCCAGCTGGGTGTCGACTAGCGGACCTTACAATGAGCAGTTCTTC. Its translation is CASWVSTSGPYNEQFF.

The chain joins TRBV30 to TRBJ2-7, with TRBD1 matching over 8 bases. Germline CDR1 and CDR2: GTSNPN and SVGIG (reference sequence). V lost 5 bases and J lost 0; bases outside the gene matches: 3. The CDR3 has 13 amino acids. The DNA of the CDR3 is TGTGCCTGGGCCGGGACAGGCTCCTACGAGCAGTACTTC. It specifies CAWAGTGSYEQYF.

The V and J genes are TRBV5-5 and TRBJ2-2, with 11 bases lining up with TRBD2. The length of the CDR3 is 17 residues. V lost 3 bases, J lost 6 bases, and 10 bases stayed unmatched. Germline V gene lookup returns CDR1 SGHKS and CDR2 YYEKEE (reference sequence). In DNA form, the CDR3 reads TGTGCCAGCAGCTCCGCGGGGAGTAGCGGGAGGGCCGGGGAGCTGTTTTTT. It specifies CASSSAGSSGRAGELFF. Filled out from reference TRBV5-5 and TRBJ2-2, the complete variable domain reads DAGVTQSPTHLIKTRGQQVTLRCSPISGHKSVSWYQQVLGQGPQFIFQYYEKEERGRGNFPDRFSARQFPNYSSELNVNALLLGDSALYLCASSSAGSSGRAGELFFGEGSRLTVL.

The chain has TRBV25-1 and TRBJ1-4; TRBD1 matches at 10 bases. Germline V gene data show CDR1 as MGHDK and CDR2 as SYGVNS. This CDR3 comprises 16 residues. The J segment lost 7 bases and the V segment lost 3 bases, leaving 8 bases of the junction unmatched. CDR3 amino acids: CASSDAGTGVAEKLFF. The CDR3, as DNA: TGTGCCAGCAGTGACGCCGGGACAGGGGTGGCTGAAAAACTGTTTTTT.

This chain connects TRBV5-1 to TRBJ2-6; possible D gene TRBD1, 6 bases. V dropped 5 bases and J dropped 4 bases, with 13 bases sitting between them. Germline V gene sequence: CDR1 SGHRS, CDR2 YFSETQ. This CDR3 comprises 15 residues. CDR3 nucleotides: TGCGCCAGCAGAGGTCAGGGGCCGGGGGCCAACGTCCTGACTTTC. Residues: CASRGQGPGANVLTF.

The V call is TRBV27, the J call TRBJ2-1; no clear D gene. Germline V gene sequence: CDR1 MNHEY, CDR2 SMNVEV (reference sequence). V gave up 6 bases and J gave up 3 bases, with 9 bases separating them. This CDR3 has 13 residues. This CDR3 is CASRPELYNEQFF. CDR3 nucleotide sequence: TGTGCCAGCAGGCCGGAGCTCTACAATGAGCAGTTCTTC.

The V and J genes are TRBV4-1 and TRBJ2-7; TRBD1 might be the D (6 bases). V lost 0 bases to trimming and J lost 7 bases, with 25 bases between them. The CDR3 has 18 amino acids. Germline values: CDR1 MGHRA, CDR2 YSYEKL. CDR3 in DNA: TGCGCCAGCAGCCAAGATGGCTTACAGGGAATCCGCCCTCGGGAGCAGTACTTC. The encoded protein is CASSQDGLQGIRPREQYF.

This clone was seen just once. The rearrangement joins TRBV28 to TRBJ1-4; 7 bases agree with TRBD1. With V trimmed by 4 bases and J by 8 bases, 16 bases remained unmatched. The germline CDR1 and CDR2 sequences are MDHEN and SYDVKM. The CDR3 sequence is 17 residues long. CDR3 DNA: TGTGCCAGCAGTTCCCCCTTTGGACAGGTCCTAGGGGAAAAACTGTTTTTT. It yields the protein CASSSPFGQVLGEKLFF.

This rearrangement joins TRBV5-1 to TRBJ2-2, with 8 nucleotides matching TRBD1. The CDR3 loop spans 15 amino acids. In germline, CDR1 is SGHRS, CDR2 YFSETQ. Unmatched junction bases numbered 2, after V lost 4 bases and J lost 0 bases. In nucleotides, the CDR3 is TGCGCCAGCAGCCCGGACAGGGCGAACACCGGGGAGCTGTTTTTT. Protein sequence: CASSPDRANTGELFF.

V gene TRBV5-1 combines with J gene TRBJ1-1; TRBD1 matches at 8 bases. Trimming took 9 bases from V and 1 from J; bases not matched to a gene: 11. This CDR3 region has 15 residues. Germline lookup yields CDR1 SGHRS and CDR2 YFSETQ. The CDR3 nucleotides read TGCGCCACTACGACAGGGGCAGGATCGAACACTGAAGCTTTCTTT. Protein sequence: CATTTGAGSNTEAFF.

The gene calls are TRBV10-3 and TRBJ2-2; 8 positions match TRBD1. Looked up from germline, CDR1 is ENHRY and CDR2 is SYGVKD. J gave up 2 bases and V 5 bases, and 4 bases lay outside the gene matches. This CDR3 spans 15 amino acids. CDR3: CAISWTGINTGELFF. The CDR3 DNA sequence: TGTGCCATCAGTTGGACAGGGATTAACACCGGGGAGCTGTTTTTT.

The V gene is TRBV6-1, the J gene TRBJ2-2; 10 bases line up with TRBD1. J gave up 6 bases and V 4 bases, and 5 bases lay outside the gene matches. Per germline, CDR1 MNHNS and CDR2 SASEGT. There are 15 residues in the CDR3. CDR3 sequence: CASSVGQGYSGELFF. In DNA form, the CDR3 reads TGTGCCAGCAGTGTGGGACAGGGGTATTCCGGGGAGCTGTTTTTT.

CDR3 region: CASRPDRGSDEQYF. CDR3 in DNA: TGTGCCAGCAGACCGGACAGGGGTTCGGACGAGCAGTACTTC. The chain joins TRBV6-5 to TRBJ2-7; 9 positions match TRBD1. The CDR3 contains 14 residues. With 6 bases clipped from V and 5 bases from J, the junction kept 8 bases outside the gene matches. Germline CDR1 is MNHEY and CDR2 is SVGAGI.

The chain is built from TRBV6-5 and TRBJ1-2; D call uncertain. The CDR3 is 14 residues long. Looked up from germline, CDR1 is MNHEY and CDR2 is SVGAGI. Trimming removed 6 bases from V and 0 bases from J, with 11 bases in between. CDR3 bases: TGTGCCAGCAGCCGAGGTGTCCCTAACTATGGCTACACCTTC. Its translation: CASSRGVPNYGYTF.

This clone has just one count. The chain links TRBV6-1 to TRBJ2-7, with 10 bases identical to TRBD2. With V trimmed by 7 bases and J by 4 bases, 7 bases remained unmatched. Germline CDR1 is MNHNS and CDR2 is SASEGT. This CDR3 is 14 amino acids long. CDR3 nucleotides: TGTGCCAGCAAGCTAGCGGGGGTCGTATACGAGCAGTACTTC. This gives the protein CASKLAGVVYEQYF.

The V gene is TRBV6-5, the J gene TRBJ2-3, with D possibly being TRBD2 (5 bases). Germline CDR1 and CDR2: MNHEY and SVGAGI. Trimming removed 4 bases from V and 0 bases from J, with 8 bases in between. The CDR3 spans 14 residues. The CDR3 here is CASSLATSTDTQYF. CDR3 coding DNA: TGTGCCAGCAGTTTAGCGACTAGCACAGATACGCAGTATTTT.

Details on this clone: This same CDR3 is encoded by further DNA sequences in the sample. CDR3 sequence reads: CASSWDNSNEQFF. The CDR3 nucleotides read TGTGCCAGCAGCTGGGACAACTCCAATGAGCAGTTCTTC. The V call is TRBV2, the J call TRBJ2-1; perhaps TRBD1 as D (6 bases). The germline CDR1 and CDR2 sequences are SNHLY and FYNNEI. Trimming removed 6 bases at V and 6 bases at J, with 12 bases between. CDR3 length: 13 residues.

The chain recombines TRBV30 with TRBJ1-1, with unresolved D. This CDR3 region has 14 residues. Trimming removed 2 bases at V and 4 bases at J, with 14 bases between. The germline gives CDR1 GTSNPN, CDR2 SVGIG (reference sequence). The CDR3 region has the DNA TGTGCCTGGAGTCTCGGAGGAGGGAGCACTGAAGCTTTCTTT. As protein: CAWSLGGGSTEAFF.

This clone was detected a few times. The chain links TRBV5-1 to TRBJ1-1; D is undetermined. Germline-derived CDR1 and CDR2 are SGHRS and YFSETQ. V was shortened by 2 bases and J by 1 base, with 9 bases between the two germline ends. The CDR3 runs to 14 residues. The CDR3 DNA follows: TGCGCCAGCAGCTTTGATCCCGGGAACACTGAAGCTTTCTTT. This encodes CASSFDPGNTEAFF.